This T cell receptor beta chain was sequenced in a study of blood T cells in healthy people across ages. In the case of this clonotype: At one end the junction does not follow the germline gene, possibly because of a read error.

This CDR3 has 16 amino acids. CDR1 MNHNY and CDR2 SVGAGI come from the germline V gene (reference sequence). For the second PCR, which ran for roughly 7 to 11 cycles, a sample-barcoded 5' primer and a J-beta primer mix were used. TCRdb re-analysed the 5' RACE reads in MiXCR, keeping a single row per CDR3 protein. The table lists roughly 1.5 million distinct CDR3 sequences, roughly 43% of them singletons, with about 4% in the top ten. The chain couples TRBV6-6 to TRBJ1-4, with 11 bases aligning to TRBD1. The source material was blood. This receptor was obtained from a woman aged 18-29 years in good health. CDR3 coding DNA: TGTGCCAGCAGTCCGGACAGGGGGCCTGCTAATGCAAAACTGTTTTTT. Protein sequence: CASSPDRGPANAKLFF.